These 8 T cell receptor beta chains share one sample of origin, sequenced in a study of PD-1 blockade in classical Hodgkin lymphoma. Time point specified: newly diagnosed, previously untreated cHL patient sample. Negative magnetic selection isolated CD4+ T cells from thawed PBMCs. TCRdb keeps only in-frame clones here, not all; method: immunoSEQ multiplex PCR. This table has almost 20,000 clones, around 81% appearing once. The sample comprised CD4+ T cells from blood. The receptors shown here come from a human donor with classical Hodgkin lymphoma.

The J gene is TRBJ2-2, the V gene TRBV5-1; D gene unclear. Germline V lookup: CDR1 SGHRS, CDR2 YFSETQ. The CDR3 has 14 residues. The V and J ends lost 4 bases and 6 bases respectively, with 13 bases between them. The CDR3 loop reads CASSDGPRAGELFF. In DNA, the CDR3 is TGCGCCAGCAGCGATGGTCCAAGGGCCGGGGAGCTGTTTTTT.

The chain has TRBV27 and TRBJ2-7; D might be TRBD1 (6 bases). V lost 3 bases, J lost 3 bases, and 21 bases lay in between. This CDR3 region has 17 residues. Germline CDR1 and CDR2: MNHEY and SMNVEV (reference sequence). For the CDR3, the DNA is TGTGCCAGCAGTTTCCTTCTCATTGGGACACCGGTCTACGAGCAGTACTTC. Translation gives CASSFLLIGTPVYEQYF.

V is TRBV6-1 and J is TRBJ1-2; 8 positions agree with TRBD1. Trimming took 6 bases from V and 8 from J; bases not matched to a gene: 11. The CDR3 covers 14 residues. CDR1 and CDR2 (germline): MNHNS, SASEGT. The CDR3 region is CASRAQGANTGYTF. CDR3 DNA: TGTGCCAGCAGGGCTCAGGGGGCGAATACAGGCTACACCTTC.

This sequence joins TRBV28 and TRBJ2-7; tentative D call: TRBD1 (6 bases). CDR1 and CDR2 (germline): MDHEN, SYDVKM. The CDR3 totals 14 residues. V gave up 5 bases and J gave up 3 bases, with 14 bases separating them. The DNA of the CDR3 is TGTGCCAGCAGTCCGACACAGGGCAACTACGAGCAGTACTTC. It translates to CASSPTQGNYEQYF.

This clone has a handful of counts. This chain links TRBV7-9 with TRBJ2-1, with D tentatively TRBD2 (6 bases). Per germline, CDR1 SEHNR and CDR2 FQNEAQ (reference sequence). V dropped 3 bases and J dropped 12 bases, with 15 bases sitting between them. This CDR3 contains 13 residues. CDR3 loop: CASSFIGKEGQFF. The DNA of the CDR3 is TGTGCCAGCAGCTTTATAGGGAAGGAGGGGCAGTTCTTC.

This chain connects TRBV7-2 to TRBJ1-1, with TRBD1 matching 8 bases. The germline V gene has CDR1 SGHTA and CDR2 FQGNSA. The CDR3 has 16 residues. Losses at the gene ends were 5 bases for V and 6 bases for J; bases not matched to a gene: 14. CDR3 sequence (DNA): TGTGCCAGCAGCCTCGGGGGGGGTGACAGGGGAGCTGAAGCTTTCTTT. Its translation is CASSLGGGDRGAEAFF. The entire variable domain, with the rest obtained from reference TRBV7-2 and TRBJ1-1, is as follows: GAGVSQSPSNKVTEKGKDVELRCDPISGHTALYWYRQSLGQGLEFLIYFQGNSAPDKSGLPSDRFSAERTGGSVSTLTIQRTQQEDSAVYLCASSLGGGDRGAEAFFGQGTRLTVV.

The gene calls are TRBV19 and TRBJ2-5; 9 bases agree with TRBD1. This CDR3 has 16 amino acids. CDR1 is LNHDA, CDR2 SQIVND, per germline (reference sequence). V lost 3 bases and J lost 6; bases outside the gene matches: 11. The CDR3 bases are TGTGCCAGTAGTATCTCCCGGGACAGGGCTCTCCAGACCCAGTACTTC. Translating gives CASSISRDRALQTQYF.

This chain uses TRBV10-1 with TRBJ2-1, with a tentative D call TRBD2 (6 bases). Trimming took 2 bases from V and 4 from J, leaving 12 bases between them. Germline V gives CDR1 WNHNN, CDR2 SYGVQD (reference sequence). The CDR3 loop spans 15 amino acids. The CDR3: CASSEDGRAYNEQFF. The CDR3 DNA reads as TGCGCCAGCAGTGAGGACGGGAGAGCTTACAATGAGCAGTTCTTC.